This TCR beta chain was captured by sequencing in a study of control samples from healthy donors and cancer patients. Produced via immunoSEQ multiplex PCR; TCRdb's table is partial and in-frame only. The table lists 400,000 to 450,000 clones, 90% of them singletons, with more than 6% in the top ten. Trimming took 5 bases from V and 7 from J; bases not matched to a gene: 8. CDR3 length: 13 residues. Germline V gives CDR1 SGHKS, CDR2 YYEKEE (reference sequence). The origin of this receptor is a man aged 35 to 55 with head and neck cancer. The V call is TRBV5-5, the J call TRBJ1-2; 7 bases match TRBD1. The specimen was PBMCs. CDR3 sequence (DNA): TGTGCCAGCAGTCCGACATACAGGGGTGGCTACACCTTC. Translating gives CASSPTYRGGYTF.